Listed below are T cell receptor beta chains from one sample, sequenced in a study of blood T cells in healthy people across ages. In TCRdb, the 5' RACE reads were re-called with MiXCR into one record per CDR3 protein. The table has 1,800,000 or so distinct CDR3 sequences, 35% to 50% seen once. Sequencing input: blood. Receptor source: a human donor in good health. The CDR3 runs from the conserved cysteine through the conserved F or W. Each record gives: D gene, J gene, V gene, clone size, CDR3 protein, CDR3 DNA. The D gene is left open where the match is weak. Size tells how often a clone was seen (once, few, many) or the class of an expanded clone, and some rows leave it out.

- TRBJ1-2 TRBV4-1 - CASSQMQGRNGYTF TGCGCCAGCAGCCAGATGCAGGGGAGGAATGGCTACACCTTC
- TRBJ2-6 TRBV15 few CATSRDQTGSGANVLTF TGTGCCACCAGCAGAGACCAGACGGGATCTGGGGCCAACGTCCTGACTTTC
- TRBJ2-1 TRBV4-1 few CASSPKMYGGGYNEQFF TGCGCCAGCAGCCCGAAAATGTACGGGGGTGGCTACAATGAGCAGTTCTTC
- TRBJ2-1 TRBV3-1 - CASSQTPQGSEQFF TGTGCCAGCAGCCAAACTCCGCAGGGTAGTGAGCAGTTCTTC
TRBD1 TRBJ2-7 TRBV4-1 few CASSLLGGFEEQYF TGCGCCAGCAGCCTCCTAGGGGGCTTTGAGGAGCAGTACTTC
TRBD2 TRBJ2-3 TRBV7-2 - CASSLVLAGGWGDTQYF TGTGCCAGCAGCTTAGTACTAGCGGGGGGTTGGGGAGATACGCAGTATTTT
- TRBJ1-2 TRBV14 - CASSQTGSPSRYTF TGTGCCAGCAGCCAAACAGGGAGTCCATCTCGCTACACCTTC
- TRBJ2-1 TRBV21-1 - CASGLRPDNEQFF TGTGCCAGCGGCCTCCGACCTGACAATGAGCAGTTCTTC
- TRBJ2-5 TRBV7-6 few CASRLGTDPKETQYF TGTGCCAGCAGATTGGGGACGGACCCTAAGGAGACCCAGTACTTC
- TRBJ2-7 TRBV6-6 few CASSSWDGEYEQYF TGTGCCAGCAGTTCCTGGGACGGGGAATACGAGCAGTACTTC
TRBD2 TRBJ2-4 TRBV7-2 - CASGLNTGPPPLAGGYWNIQYF TGTGCCAGCGGCTTAAACACCGGCCCCCCTCCACTGGCGGGGGGTTACTGGAACATTCAGTACTTC
TRBD1 TRBJ1-1 TRBV6-1 - CASNQGFGTANTEAFF TGTGCCAGCAATCAAGGCTTCGGGACAGCTAACACTGAAGCTTTCTTT
- TRBJ2-3 TRBV5-1 - CASSLGPGDDTQYF TGCGCCAGCAGCTTGGGACCTGGGGATGATACGCAGTATTTT
TRBD2 TRBJ2-5 TRBV7-3 - CASSPGGSHGETQYF TGTGCCAGCAGCCCGGGGGGGTCACATGGGGAGACCCAGTACTTC
- TRBJ2-1 TRBV4-3 - CASSPQGSSASYNEQFF TGCGCCAGCAGCCCTCAAGGCTCTAGCGCGTCCTACAATGAGCAGTTCTTC
TRBD1 TRBJ1-2 TRBV7-2 - CASSLAGQGARYGYTF TGTGCCAGCAGCTTAGCGGGGCAGGGGGCCCGGTATGGCTACACCTTC
- TRBJ1-2 TRBV7-2 - CASSFVRQSGYTF TGTGCCAGCAGCTTTGTAAGACAGAGCGGCTACACCTTC
- TRBJ1-1 TRBV7-2 - CASSLERGSEAFF TGTGCCAGCAGCTTAGAGCGGGGATCTGAAGCTTTCTTT
- TRBJ1-2 TRBV5-5 - CASTGAGINYGYTF TGTGCCAGCACAGGGGCTGGTATCAACTATGGCTACACCTTC
TRBD1 TRBJ2-4 TRBV29-1 - CSAQGARVDKNIQYF TGCAGCGCCCAGGGGGCCCGAGTCGACAAAAACATTCAGTACTTC
TRBD1 TRBJ2-7 TRBV20-1 few CSAPMGQGGGYEQYF TGCAGTGCCCCGATGGGACAGGGGGGTGGATACGAGCAGTACTTC
TRBD2 TRBJ2-7 TRBV20-1 - CSASLAGRGFDSYEQYF TGCAGTGCTTCACTAGCGGGACGGGGTTTCGACTCCTACGAGCAGTACTTC
- TRBJ1-1 TRBV4-1 - CASSQLGIGNTEAFF TGCGCCAGCAGCCAATTAGGCATCGGGAACACTGAAGCTTTCTTT
- TRBJ2-1 TRBV29-1 - CSVEDGRSSYNEQFF TGCAGCGTTGAAGATGGACGGAGCTCCTACAATGAGCAGTTCTTC
- TRBJ2-3 TRBV20-1 - CSALGHTDTQYF TGCAGTGCTTTAGGTCACACAGATACGCAGTATTTT
- TRBJ2-5 TRBV2 - CASSRGGQRETQYF TGTGCCAGTTCGAGGGGAGGACAGCGGGAGACCCAGTACTTC
- TRBJ1-5 TRBV19 - CASTNRGGDQPQHF TGTGCCAGTACCAATCGGGGGGGCGACCAGCCCCAGCATTTT
- TRBJ1-5 TRBV20-1 few CSVPGLLLNQPQHF TGCAGTGTCCCGGGACTGCTGCTCAATCAGCCCCAGCATTTT
TRBD1 TRBJ2-1 TRBV6-6 - CASSHGQGIRNEQFF TGTGCCAGCAGCCACGGACAGGGGATTCGGAATGAGCAGTTCTTC
TRBD1 TRBJ1-2 TRBV6-5 - CAGSSTDRGGGYTF TGTGCCGGCAGTTCAACGGACAGGGGTGGCGGCTACACCTTC
- TRBJ1-5 TRBV25-1 - CASSEPTADSNQPQHF TGTGCCAGCAGTGAGCCGACAGCGGATAGCAATCAGCCCCAGCATTTT
- TRBJ1-2 TRBV4-1 - CASSQEKGDYGYTF TGCGCCAGCAGCCAAGAAAAGGGGGACTATGGCTACACCTTC
TRBD1 TRBJ1-5 TRBV4-2 - CASSLHDRVNQPQHF TGTGCCAGCAGCCTCCACGACAGGGTTAATCAGCCCCAGCATTTT
- TRBJ1-4 TRBV5-5 - CASSSGGGDFEKLFF TGTGCCAGCAGCTCTGGTGGAGGAGATTTTGAAAAACTGTTTTTT
- TRBJ2-1 TRBV5-1 few CASSLDGLRETQFF TGCGCCAGCAGCTTAGACGGACTGAGAGAGACCCAGTTCTTC
TRBD1 TRBJ2-1 TRBV11-1 few CASSPQGIEQFF TGTGCCAGCAGCCCACAGGGGATTGAGCAGTTCTTC
- TRBJ1-5 TRBV5-1 few CASSFSGEKNQPQHF TGCGCCAGCAGCTTCTCGGGGGAGAAGAATCAGCCCCAGCATTTT
TRBD1 TRBJ2-5 TRBV19 - CASTQPGQGETQYF TGTGCCAGTACCCAGCCCGGACAGGGAGAGACCCAGTACTTC
TRBD2 TRBJ2-1 TRBV20-1 - CSAREGRSGGYDEQFF TGCAGTGCTAGAGAAGGAAGAAGCGGGGGGTACGATGAGCAGTTCTTC
TRBD1 TRBJ2-1 TRBV6-2/TRBV6-3 - CASRSTGADSYNEQFF TGTGCCAGCAGATCGACAGGGGCTGACTCCTACAATGAGCAGTTCTTC
- TRBJ2-1 TRBV5-1 - CASSLGTPRQNEQFF TGCGCCAGCAGCTTGGGGACCCCGAGACAAAATGAGCAGTTCTTC
TRBD2 TRBJ2-3 TRBV20-1 - CSARSGGEVDTQYF TGCAGTGCTAGAAGCGGGGGGGAGGTAGATACGCAGTATTTT
- TRBJ2-1 TRBV7-2 - CASSLSNGRYNEQFF TGTGCCAGCAGCTTGTCCAACGGACGGTACAATGAGCAGTTCTTC
- TRBJ1-1 TRBV15 - CATSRDYGESGKAFF TGTGCCACCAGCAGAGATTACGGGGAATCGGGTAAGGCTTTCTTT
- TRBJ2-7 TRBV4-1 - CASSQGVLRLSYNEQYF TGCGCCAGCAGCCAAGGTGTTTTACGGCTCTCCTACAATGAGCAGTACTTC
TRBD2 TRBJ2-7 TRBV27 many CASSLAGPLYEQYF TGTGCCAGCAGTCTAGCGGGGCCATTATACGAGCAGTACTTC
TRBD2 TRBJ2-3 TRBV27 - CASNLISGAADTQYF TGTGCCAGCAATTTAATAAGCGGGGCTGCAGATACGCAGTATTTT
- TRBJ1-5 TRBV12-3/TRBV12-4 - CASSLVVVGQPQHF TGTGCCAGCAGCTTAGTGGTCGTAGGGCAGCCCCAGCATTTT
TRBD2 TRBJ2-2 TRBV20-1 few CSAIDSGGIIAGELFF TGCAGTGCCATTGATAGCGGGGGGATTATCGCCGGGGAGCTGTTTTTT
TRBD1 TRBJ2-1 TRBV11-3 - CASSLEGWGTVFNEQFF TGTGCCAGCAGCTTAGAGGGGTGGGGGACAGTCTTCAATGAGCAGTTCTTC
TRBD1 TRBJ1-1 TRBV7-6 few CASSFQGTGIQEAFF TGTGCCAGCAGCTTCCAAGGGACAGGGATCCAAGAAGCTTTCTTT
TRBD1 TRBJ2-3 TRBV15 - CATSSIQGVATDTQYF TGTGCCACCAGCAGTATACAGGGGGTCGCGACAGATACGCAGTATTTT